This T cell receptor (beta chain) was recorded in a study of shared clonotypes between healthy human individuals (TCRdb year 2020). For the study in its entirety: A couple of women and three men aged 18 to 49 years were included in the cohort. For each donor, three plates each were used for CD4 naive and CD4 memory, two plates were used for CD8 naive, and one plate was used for CD8 memory. To estimate repertoire size and how much clonotypes are shared between individuals, the study performed deep sequencing of blood TCR repertoires from 4 to 6 healthy adults. Per donor, leukapheresis produced somewhere between about 0.9 and 9 billion PBMCs. To increase sequencing depth and limit assay-specific biases, TCR repertoire library preparation and sequencing were carried out by different laboratories using diverse techniques. On the study overall, not on this receptor specifically: When several donors were compared, the shared fraction of clonotypes was about 5.5% for naive CD4, more than 3% for naive CD8, more than 2% for memory CD4, and around 0.4% for memory CD8. Estimated clonotype richness was generally larger for naive than for memory subsets. Only blood was sampled, and tissue TCR repertoires likely differ from those in blood. Even with the large sequencing depth, rarefaction of the sorted-subset datasets indicated that sequencing was incomplete. The small number of donors limited the genetic and exposure-history diversity represented. Pairwise subsampling indicated that sequencing depth was expected to affect the degree of clonotype sharing among donors. Clonotypes shared by all four sorted-subset donors showed higher generation probabilities than non-shared clonotypes.

Including cysteine and phenylalanine, the CDR3 has 14 amino acids. This entry keeps only the CDR3 DNA: 42 bases, framed from base 1. V is shortened by 8 bases, J by 6 bases, and the region joining them spans 19 bases. TCR CDR3 regions were amplified from genomic DNA by multiplex PCR using the deep immunoSEQ assay. Extracted genomic DNA from each cell subset was spread evenly across all wells of several immunoSEQ 96-well plates, with each plate serving as a replicate. Each replicate PCR for sorted subsets received approximately 220 ng genomic DNA, equal to tens of thousands of T cell genomes. Purified libraries were measured with a Qubit 3.0 fluorometer, size-checked on a Bioanalyzer 2100, and measured again with the KAPA Library Quantification kit. Every immunoSEQ 96-well plate was sequenced on a dedicated single-read 150-cycle Illumina NextSeq 550 flow cell. Processing in the source paper ran as follows. Because the immunoSEQ output included only junctional sequences and no quality scores, the filtering could not be the same as the filtering used for full-length reads. To assign V/J genes and CDR3, sequences were annotated against IMGT germline references using PyIR, a Python wrapper for IgBLAST v1.9. Reads were removed for weak V/J assignments (E-value above 1e-6), missing CDR3, stop codons, out-of-frame junctions, or ambiguous translated residues. V3J clonotypes were defined as sequences sharing an identical inferred V gene, J gene, and CDR3 amino acid sequence. The percentage overlap between two repertoires was calculated by dividing the number of shared unique clonotypes by the size of the smaller repertoire. Repertoire richness was assessed with RTK rarefaction, the Chao1 estimator, and Recon v2.1 estimates of unobserved clonotypes. Generation probabilities for all TCRbeta clonotypes obtained by the gDNA method from a few donors were computed using OLGA. Sourced from immuneACCESS, this table was stored by TCRdb with only in-frame sequences that have V and J called. A share of the clones is absent; for the studies checked, an unresolved V gene accounts for under half, and the remainder has no known explanation. For V, J and clone size, that table is used; D and trimming come from the DNA. The sample table holds about 1.1 million clones, of which approximately 77% were seen once. Of the sample, 0.7% to 0.95% is held by the ten largest clones.

Healthy HIV-negative adults with no recently reported acute infections or vaccinations were included as donors. Every donor was a Caucasian adult residing in Nashville, Tennessee, USA. CD4+ T cells were enriched through magnetic negative selection, after which naive cells were positively selected on CD45RA and the remaining negative fraction served as the memory subset. After blood collection by leukapheresis, PBMCs were isolated using Ficoll-Histopaque density gradient centrifugation and then cryopreserved in the vapor phase of liquid nitrogen. Purity and quantity of every magnetically sorted T cell population were checked by analytical flow cytometry. Genomic DNA was isolated from each sorted fraction and quantified by UV absorbance on a Nanodrop 2000c. As regards this clone: Its antigen remains unidentified. One base away there is no much larger clone; base qualities are not given.

In this chain, TRBV23-1 is recombined with TRBJ1-2, with the D gene too uncertain to name. TRBV23-1 is given ORF status, its function remaining uncertain. The sequence was obtained from a young man in good health. Some clones in this sample may be carry-over from other donors' samples. Sequenced material: memory CD4+ T cells from PBMCs. In the paper's terms, the cell subset or site label means: CD45RA-negative fraction. The CDR3 sequence is CASPSPSLYDGYTF. In nucleotide form, the sequence is TGCGCCAGCCCAAGCCCTAGTCTTTATGATGGCTACACCTTC.